The clone carrying this T cell receptor beta chain was detected a few times. Its antigen is still unknown. The CDR3 is 14 amino acids. The V gene's germline CDR1 is MNHEY and CDR2 SMNVEV (reference sequence). The germline V and J ends were trimmed by 2 bases and 2 bases, with 8 bases remaining between them. PCR amplification relied on 60 Vbeta primers (plus 13 Jbeta primers). In the authors' workflow: Unique TCR beta chains numbered around 80 million in a later analysis, with around 10 million shared. Assay: immunoSEQ multiplex PCR; the TCRdb copy retains only in-frame clones and omits some. Clone size and the V and J calls come from that table; the DNA yielded D and trimming. The data hold about 120,000 clones, with around 10% observed a single time. This record belongs to a study of cytomegalovirus exposure and HLA in healthy donors. Findings of the study overall: Sequencing likely caused a cluster of highly shared sequence variants. Relative to the roughly 640-donor mean, N-insertions were reportedly fewer in an Asian-associated ancestry cluster in a later analysis.

The chain recombines TRBV27 with TRBJ2-3; D is ambiguous. The sample consisted of PBMCs. The source of this sequence is a man aged 25-40 years in good health and CMV-seronegative. For the CDR3, the DNA is TGTGCCAGCAGTTTAGAGGCAGCCACAGATACGCAGTATTTT. Protein sequence: CASSLEAATDTQYF.